This T cell receptor beta chain was documented in a study of shared clonotypes between healthy human individuals. CDR3 length equals 12 residues. The germline V gene encodes CDR1 SGHRS and CDR2 YFSETQ. Trimming removed 7 bases from V and 4 bases from J, with 10 bases in between. With respect to this clone: Its antigen remains unidentified.

Findings and caveats of the study: In having few donors, the study represented limited genetic and exposure-history diversity.

Only in-frame clones appear in the TCRdb table, and some are missing; sequencing was by immunoSEQ multiplex PCR. The sample has 2 million or so clones, 90% to 95% seen once. This TCR derives from a man between 18 and 35 years old in good health. Sequencing was done on a sample of naive CD4+ T cells sorted from blood. The subset is: CD45RA+ positively selected. The gene calls are TRBV5-1 and TRBJ2-3, with D perhaps matching TRBD2 (6 bases). The CDR3 is CASRGTPDTQYF. The CDR3 DNA is TGCGCCAGCCGGGGGACCCCAGATACGCAGTATTTT.